This TCR beta chain was sequenced in a study of post-analysis software for immune sequencing data. The overall study: Relapsing-remitting, secondary progressive and progressive-relapsing forms made up the multiple sclerosis disease courses.

Study-level points and caveats: Compared against controls, patients with multiple sclerosis displayed significantly lower normalized Chao1 diversity. The study found TRBV5-6, TRBV5-1 and TRBV20-1 among five or six TRBV segments more frequent in patients than controls.

Sequencing libraries made from TCR beta cDNA carried unique molecular identifiers. It was from roughly 0.93 to 9.6 million T cells that approximately 500,000 cDNA molecules came. A single record per CDR3 protein comes from TCRdb applying MiXCR to the PCR reads. The sample comprises hundreds of thousands of distinct CDR3 sequences, more than 50% of which are singletons, and 10% to 12% rests with the top ten. This clonotype has only a few counts. Its antigen is currently unknown. Germline values: CDR1 MNHNY, CDR2 SVGAGI (reference sequence). This CDR3 contains 15 residues. The source material was blood. The sequence was collected from a girl aged 2 to 10 with multiple sclerosis. This chain connects TRBV6-6 to TRBJ2-1; D perhaps matches TRBD2 (6 bases). The closer fit of TRBJ2-7 to the DNA end suggests the J call may be wrong. CDR3 loop: CASSRDLSSYNEQYF. CDR3 coding DNA: TGTGCCAGCAGTAGGGACTTAAGCTCCTACAATGAGCAGTACTTC.